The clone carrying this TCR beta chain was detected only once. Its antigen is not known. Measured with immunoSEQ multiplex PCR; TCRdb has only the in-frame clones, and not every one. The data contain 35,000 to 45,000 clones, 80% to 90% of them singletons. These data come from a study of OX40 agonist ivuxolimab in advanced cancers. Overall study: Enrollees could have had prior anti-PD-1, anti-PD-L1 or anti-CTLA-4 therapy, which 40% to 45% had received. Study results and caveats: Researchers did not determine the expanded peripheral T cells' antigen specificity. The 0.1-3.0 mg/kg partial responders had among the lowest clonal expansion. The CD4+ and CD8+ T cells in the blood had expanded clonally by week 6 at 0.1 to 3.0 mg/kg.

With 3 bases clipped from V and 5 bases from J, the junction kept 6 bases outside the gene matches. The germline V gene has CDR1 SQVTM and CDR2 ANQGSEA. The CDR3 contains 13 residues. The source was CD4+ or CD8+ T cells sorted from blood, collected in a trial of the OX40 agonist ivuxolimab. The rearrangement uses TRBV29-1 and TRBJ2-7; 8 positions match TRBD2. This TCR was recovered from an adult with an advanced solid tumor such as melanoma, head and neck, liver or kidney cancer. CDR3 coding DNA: TGCAGCGTTGACACGGGAGGGCCTCACGAGCAGTACTTC. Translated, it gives CSVDTGGPHEQYF.